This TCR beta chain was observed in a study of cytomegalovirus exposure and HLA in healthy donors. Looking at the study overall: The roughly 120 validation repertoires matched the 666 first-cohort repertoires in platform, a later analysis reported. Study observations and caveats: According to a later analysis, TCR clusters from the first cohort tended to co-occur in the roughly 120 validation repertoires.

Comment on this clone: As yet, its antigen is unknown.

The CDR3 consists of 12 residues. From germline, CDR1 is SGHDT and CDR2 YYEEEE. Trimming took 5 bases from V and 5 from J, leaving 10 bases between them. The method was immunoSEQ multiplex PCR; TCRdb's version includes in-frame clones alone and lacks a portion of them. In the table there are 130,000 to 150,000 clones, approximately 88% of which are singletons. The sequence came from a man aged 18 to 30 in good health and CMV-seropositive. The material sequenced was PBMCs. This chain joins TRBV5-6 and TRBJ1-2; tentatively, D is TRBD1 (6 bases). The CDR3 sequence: CASSTQGYGYTF. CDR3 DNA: TGTGCCAGCAGTACTCAGGGGTATGGCTACACCTTC.